This T cell receptor (beta chain) derives from a study of OX40 agonist ivuxolimab in advanced cancers. Overall study context: A mean age of about 59 years, range about 20 to 85, was recorded, and about 83% were male. Earlier treatment with anti-PD-1, anti-PD-L1 or anti-CTLA-4 was permitted, and 35% to 45% had received some.

Anyone with autoimmune disease history or systemic immunosuppression was excluded. Generated by immunoSEQ multiplex PCR, the TCRdb table keeps only in-frame clones and is missing some. This repertoire shows about 62,000 clones, about 85% found once; its top ten account for approximately 3.6%. To note about this clone: The antigen is undetermined.

The study, taken as a whole, reports: Fewer expanded clones were found on average in CD4+ than in CD8+ T cells.

V dropped 2 bases and J dropped 1; count of bases not matched to a gene: 9. The CDR3 is 19 amino acids. CDR1 and CDR2 (germline): LNHDA, SQIVND (reference sequence). The specimen comprised CD4+ or CD8+ T cells sorted from blood, sampled in a trial of the OX40 agonist ivuxolimab. This TCR came from an adult with an advanced solid tumor such as melanoma, head and neck, liver or kidney cancer. The V gene is TRBV19, the J gene TRBJ1-5; 12 nucleotides line up with TRBD1. CDR3 protein: CASSIRDRGRSISNQPQHF. The CDR3 DNA reads TGTGCCAGTAGTATACGGGACAGGGGGCGCTCAATAAGCAATCAGCCCCAGCATTTT.